This T cell receptor beta chain derives from a study of control samples from healthy donors and cancer patients. Profiled with immunoSEQ multiplex PCR; TCRdb holds only in-frame clones, not every one. The sample includes about 84,000 clones, roughly 88% seen only once; the top ten take around 10%. V was shortened by 1 base and J by 7 bases, with 18 bases between the two germline ends. The CDR3 consists of 16 residues. The germline CDR1 and CDR2 sequences are SGHRS and YFSETQ. Sequenced input: PBMCs. The chain has TRBV5-1 and TRBJ2-1, with D possibly being TRBD1 or TRBD2 (6 bases each). The receptor was isolated from a man between 60 and 70 years old with head and neck cancer. The DNA for the CDR3 is TGCGCCAGCAGCTTGACTGGGGGGCGTTGGGAGAATGAGCAGTTCTTC. It specifies CASSLTGGRWENEQFF.